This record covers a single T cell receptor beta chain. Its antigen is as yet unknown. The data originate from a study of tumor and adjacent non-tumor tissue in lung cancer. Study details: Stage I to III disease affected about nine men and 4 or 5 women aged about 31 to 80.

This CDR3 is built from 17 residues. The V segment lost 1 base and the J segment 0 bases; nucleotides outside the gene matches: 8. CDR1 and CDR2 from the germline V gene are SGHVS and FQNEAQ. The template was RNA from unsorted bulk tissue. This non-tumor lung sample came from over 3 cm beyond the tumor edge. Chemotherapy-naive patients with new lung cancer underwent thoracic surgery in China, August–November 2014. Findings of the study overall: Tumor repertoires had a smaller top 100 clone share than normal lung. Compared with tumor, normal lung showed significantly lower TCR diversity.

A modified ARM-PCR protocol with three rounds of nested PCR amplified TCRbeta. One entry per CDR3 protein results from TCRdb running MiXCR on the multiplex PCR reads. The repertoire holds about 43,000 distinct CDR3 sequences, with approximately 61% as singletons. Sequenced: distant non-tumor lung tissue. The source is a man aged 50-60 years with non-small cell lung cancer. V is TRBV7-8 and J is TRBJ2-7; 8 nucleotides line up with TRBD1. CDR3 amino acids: CASSLDTGGVHSYEQYF. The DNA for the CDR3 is TGTGCCAGCAGCTTAGATACAGGGGGTGTTCACTCCTACGAGCAGTACTTC.